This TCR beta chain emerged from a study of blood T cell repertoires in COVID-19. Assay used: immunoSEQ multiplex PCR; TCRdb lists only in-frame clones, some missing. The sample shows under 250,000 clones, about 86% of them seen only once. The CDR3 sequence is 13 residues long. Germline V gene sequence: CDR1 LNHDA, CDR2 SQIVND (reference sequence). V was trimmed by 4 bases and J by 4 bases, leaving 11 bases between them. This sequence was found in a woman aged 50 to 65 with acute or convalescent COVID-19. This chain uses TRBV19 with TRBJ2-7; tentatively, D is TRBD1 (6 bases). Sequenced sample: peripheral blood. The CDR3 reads CASSKQGSYEQYF. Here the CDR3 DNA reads TGTGCCAGTAGTAAACAGGGTAGTTACGAGCAGTACTTC.